These 29 T cell receptor beta chains were sequenced from one sample in a study of blood T cell repertoires in COVID-19. TCRdb's copy holds only in-frame clones and misses some; the assay was immunoSEQ multiplex PCR. The table includes around 200,000 clones, approximately 86% detected once. The specimen sequenced was peripheral blood. Receptors were obtained from a man aged 40-49 years with active or convalescent COVID-19.

The chain recombines TRBV2 with TRBJ1-2; the D is unclear. Trimming took off 1 base at V and 4 bases at J, with 4 bases between the two ends. The V gene's germline CDR1 is SNHLY and CDR2 FYNNEI. The CDR3 length is 12 residues. The CDR3 loop reads CASSEGLYGYTF. The CDR3 DNA reads as TGTGCCAGCAGTGAAGGACTCTATGGCTACACCTTC.

The genes are TRBV20-1 and TRBJ2-5; TRBD1 matches at 8 bases. With V trimmed by 4 bases and J by 0 bases, 10 bases remained unmatched. The CDR3 covers 16 residues. Germline loops: CDR1 DFQATT, CDR2 SNEGSKA (reference sequence). CDR3 in amino acids: CSAIDRGRSYQETQYF. The CDR3 DNA reads as TGCAGTGCTATTGACAGGGGCCGCTCGTACCAAGAGACCCAGTACTTC.

This chain's CDR3 is CATSDFGQNNEQFF. DNA for the CDR3: TGTGCCACCAGTGATTTTGGGCAAAACAATGAGCAGTTCTTC. The V and J genes are TRBV24-1 and TRBJ2-1; no clear D gene. Trimming removed 1 base from V and 5 bases from J, with 8 bases in between. The CDR3 is made up of 14 amino acids. Germline CDR1 reads KGHDR; CDR2 reads SFDVKD.

The CDR3 coding sequence is TGTGCCATCATGACGTATACGGGGCTAGCGGGGACCGGGGAGCTGTTTTTT. Translating it yields CAIMTYTGLAGTGELFF. The rearrangement joins TRBV10-3 to TRBJ2-2; 9 bases are a match to TRBD2. The V gene end was trimmed by 7 bases and the J gene end by 5 bases; junction bases not matched to a gene: 14. CDR3 length: 17 amino acids. The germline CDR1 and CDR2 sequences are ENHRY and SYGVKD.

Only a few counts were recorded for this clone. The chain is built from TRBV10-3 and TRBJ1-6, with a weak D call TRBD1 (5 bases). The CDR3 is made up of 19 amino acids. V lost 0 bases and J lost 7, with 22 bases in between. Germline CDR1 reads ENHRY; CDR2 reads SYGVKD. CDR3 protein: CAISESKGTGGSSNSPLHF. In DNA, the CDR3 is TGTGCCATCAGTGAGTCGAAAGGGACGGGGGGAAGTTCGAATTCACCCCTCCACTTT.

This chain uses TRBV6-1 with TRBJ1-2; D not resolved. V was trimmed by 0 bases and J by 3 bases, leaving 14 bases between them. CDR1 is MNHNS, CDR2 SASEGT, per germline. This CDR3 spans 16 amino acids. CDR3 amino acids: CASSEAAAYDDYGYTF. Written as DNA, the CDR3 is TGTGCCAGCAGTGAAGCGGCGGCTTACGATGACTATGGCTACACCTTC.

The V call is TRBV6-6, the J call TRBJ2-3; TRBD2 matches at 10 bases. The germline CDR1 and CDR2 sequences are MNHNY and SVGAGI (reference sequence). This CDR3 is built from 14 residues. Trimming took 4 bases from V and 4 from J; bases not matched to a gene: 2. This chain's CDR3 is CASSLGTSADTQYF. Written as DNA, the CDR3 is TGTGCCAGCAGTTTGGGGACTAGCGCAGATACGCAGTATTTT.

This clone showed up just a few times. The chain couples TRBV6-1 to TRBJ2-3; 10 nucleotides line up with TRBD1. The germline V gene encodes CDR1 MNHNS and CDR2 SASEGT. V lost 2 bases, J lost 4 bases, and 3 bases stayed unmatched. The CDR3 length is 15 residues. CDR3 in DNA: TGTGCCAGCAGTGAAAAGACAGGGGGCGCAGATACGCAGTATTTT. Protein sequence: CASSEKTGGADTQYF.

The chain links TRBV13 to TRBJ2-3, with 11 bases that match TRBD2. J lost 0 bases, V lost 4 bases, and 3 bases had no gene match. Germline V gives CDR1 PRHDT, CDR2 FYEKMQ (reference sequence). There are 16 residues in the CDR3. The CDR3 loop reads CASSYSGGASTDTQYF. DNA for the CDR3: TGTGCCAGCAGCTATAGCGGGGGGGCTAGCACAGATACGCAGTATTTT.

The chain is built from TRBV11-3 and TRBJ2-1; 7 nucleotides agree with TRBD2. Germline assignment: CDR1 SGHNT and CDR2 YENEEA. The CDR3 has 15 residues. With V trimmed by 0 bases and J by 8 bases, 7 bases remained unmatched. The CDR3 spells CASSLDGVGGDEQFF. The CDR3 bases are TGTGCCAGCAGCTTAGATGGAGTGGGAGGGGATGAGCAGTTCTTC. Drawing the rest from reference TRBV11-3 and TRBJ2-1, the complete variable domain is EAGVVQSPRYKIIEKKQPVAFWCNPISGHNTLYWYLQNLGQGPELLIRYENEEAVDDSQLPKDRFSAERLKGVDSTLKIQPAELGDSAVYLCASSLDGVGGDEQFFGPGTRLTVL.

V and J are TRBV2 and TRBJ1-5; no clear D gene. The CDR3 is 14 residues long. V gave up 2 bases and J gave up 4 bases, with 9 bases separating them. Per the germline V gene, CDR1 is SNHLY and CDR2 is FYNNEI. The CDR3 spells CASSESPVNQPQHF. The CDR3 nucleotides are TGTGCCAGCAGTGAATCCCCGGTTAATCAGCCCCAGCATTTT.

The V and J genes are TRBV4-2 and TRBJ1-2; D remains ambiguous. CDR1 LGHNA and CDR2 YNFKEQ come from the germline V gene. Trimming shortened V by 0 bases and J by 8 bases, and 16 bases separated the two germline ends. This CDR3 spans 15 amino acids. The CDR3 loop reads CASSQEPAGGGGYTF. The DNA of the CDR3 is TGTGCCAGCAGCCAAGAACCGGCGGGTGGCGGAGGCTACACCTTC.

V is TRBV4-3 and J is TRBJ2-7, with 7 nucleotides matching TRBD1. Unmatched junction bases numbered 7, after V lost 0 bases and J lost 2 bases. CDR3 length: 16 amino acids. Germline lookup yields CDR1 LGHNA and CDR2 YSLEER. CDR3 region: CASSQDLGTAPYEQYF. The CDR3 DNA reads as TGCGCCAGCAGCCAAGATCTCGGGACAGCTCCCTACGAGCAGTACTTC.

The chain combines TRBV5-1 with TRBJ2-5, with 9 positions matching TRBD1. Trimming at V came to 4 bases and at J to 2 bases, leaving 9 bases not matched to a gene. The V gene's germline CDR1 is SGHRS and CDR2 YFSETQ. This CDR3 spans 16 amino acids. The chain's CDR3 is CASSVTTGGFQETQYF. DNA for the CDR3: TGCGCCAGCAGCGTAACGACAGGGGGTTTTCAAGAGACCCAGTACTTC.

This clone was seen a handful of times. The chain carries TRBV7-2 and TRBJ1-5, with 7 nucleotides matching TRBD1. V shed 5 bases, J shed 10 bases, and the junction held 14 bases outside the gene matches. The CDR3 is 15 amino acids. Germline assignment: CDR1 SGHTA and CDR2 FQGNSA. CDR3 residues: CASSVGGTDLYPQHF. The CDR3 DNA is TGTGCCAGCAGCGTAGGAGGGACAGATCTTTACCCCCAGCATTTT.

V and J are TRBV5-1 and TRBJ1-6, with TRBD1 matching 8 bases. The germline V gene encodes CDR1 SGHRS and CDR2 YFSETQ. The CDR3 contains 13 residues. V lost 4 bases to trimming and J lost 10 bases; unmatched junction nucleotides: 4. The CDR3 protein is CASSADRESPLHF. Written as DNA, the CDR3 is TGCGCCAGCAGCGCGGACAGGGAGTCACCCCTCCACTTT.

The chain's CDR3 is CASSLRDREQFF. DNA of the CDR3: TGCGCCAGCAGCTTGAGGGACAGGGAGCAGTTCTTC. This rearrangement joins TRBV5-1 to TRBJ2-1; 8 bases fit TRBD1. The CDR3 runs to 12 residues. In germline, CDR1 is SGHRS, CDR2 YFSETQ. After removal of 1 base from V and 10 bases from J, the junction contained 1 base not matched to a gene.

The CDR3 reads CASSPGQTYNSPLHF. The CDR3 DNA follows: TGTGCCAGCAGCCCGGGACAGACATATAATTCACCCCTCCACTTT. The chain is built from TRBV11-1 and TRBJ1-6; 7 nucleotides match TRBD1. The V and J ends lost 5 bases and 4 bases, in that order; junction bases with no gene match: 5. The CDR3 totals 15 residues. From germline, CDR1 is SGHAT and CDR2 FQDESV (reference sequence).

This chain connects TRBV10-3 to TRBJ1-4; maybe TRBD1 (5 bases). This CDR3 has 13 residues. V was trimmed by 2 bases and J by 7 bases, leaving 8 bases between them. Germline V gene lookup returns CDR1 ENHRY and CDR2 SYGVKD. CDR3 nucleotides: TGTGCCATCAGTGAGACGGGGGGTGAAAAACTGTTTTTT. Protein: CAISETGGEKLFF.

This clone has just a few counts. The chain combines TRBV11-2 with TRBJ1-3; no clear D gene. This CDR3 is 15 amino acids long. Germline V gene lookup returns CDR1 SGHAT and CDR2 FQNNGV. V lost 4 bases, J lost 4 bases, and 14 bases lay in between. CDR3 coding DNA: TGTGCCAGCAGCTCCGCGGAGGGTCTCGGAAACACCATATATTTT. The encoded protein is CASSSAEGLGNTIYF.

This clone was seen at least ten times. The V call is TRBV30, the J call TRBJ2-7; 7 bases line up with TRBD1. CDR1 and CDR2 (germline): GTSNPN, SVGIG (reference sequence). Trimming took 8 bases from V and 2 from J; bases not matched to a gene: 9. The CDR3 has 13 amino acids. DNA for the CDR3: TGTGCCCTCGGCCGGGACAGACCCTACGAGCAGTACTTC. This sequence encodes CALGRDRPYEQYF.

The V call is TRBV21-1, the J call TRBJ1-2; the tabulated D call, TRBD1, remains unverified against the DNA. TRBV21-1 counts as a pseudogene. This CDR3 spans 12 amino acids. For the CDR3, the DNA is TGTGCCAGCAGCAAGGGGCACTATGGCTACACCTTC. Its protein product is CASSKGHYGYTF.

The count of this clone is one. The rearrangement links TRBV28 to TRBJ1-6; 9 bases fit TRBD1. CDR3 length: 15 amino acids. The V and J ends lost 7 bases and 7 bases, in that order; junction bases with no gene match: 8. CDR1 MDHEN and CDR2 SYDVKM come from the germline V gene. This CDR3 reads CASTPFGTGNSPLHF. CDR3 coding DNA: TGTGCCAGCACCCCTTTCGGGACAGGGAATTCACCCCTCCACTTT.

The chain is built from TRBV14 and TRBJ1-2; D gene ambiguous. Trimming pared 0 bases from V and 7 bases from J, leaving 9 bases between. Germline CDR1 SGHDN, CDR2 FVKESK. The CDR3 spans 13 residues. In DNA form, the CDR3 reads TGTGCCAGCAGCCAAGATCGACGGGGTGGCTACACCTTC. It encodes CASSQDRRGGYTF.

The chain joins TRBV28 to TRBJ2-1; 12 positions agree with TRBD2. Germline CDR1 and CDR2: MDHEN and SYDVKM. J lost 7 bases, V lost 6 bases, and 10 bases had no gene match. The CDR3 sequence is 16 residues long. Written as DNA, the CDR3 is TGTGCCAGCAGCTCAACCGGACTAGCGGGGAGGAATGAGCAGTTCTTC. The encoded protein is CASSSTGLAGRNEQFF.

The chain recombines TRBV5-4 with TRBJ1-4, with TRBD1 identical over 7 bases. The CDR3 sequence is 17 residues long. CDR1 is SGHNT and CDR2 is YYREEE in the germline V gene (reference sequence). V lost 4 bases to trimming and J lost 5 bases; unmatched junction nucleotides: 14. Here the CDR3 DNA reads TGTGCCAGCAGCCCGCTCCCTGACAGGGTCAGGAATGAAAAACTGTTTTTT. Protein: CASSPLPDRVRNEKLFF. The full variable domain, with the rest looked up from reference TRBV5-4 and TRBJ1-4, is ETGVTQSPTHLIKTRGQQVTLRCSSQSGHNTVSWYQQALGQGPQFIFQYYREEENGRGNFPPRFSGLQFPNYSSELNVNALELDDSALYLCASSPLPDRVRNEKLFFGSGTQLSVL.

The V call is TRBV5-4, the J call TRBJ2-7; 7 bases align to TRBD1. V shed 6 bases, J shed 1 base, and the junction held 10 bases outside the gene matches. Germline values: CDR1 SGHNT, CDR2 YYREEE (reference sequence). The CDR3 is made up of 15 amino acids. DNA for the CDR3: TGTGCCAGCACTGATATCGACAGGGCGTCCTACGAGCAGTACTTC. Protein sequence: CASTDIDRASYEQYF.

This clone was counted once. The chain recombines TRBV19 with TRBJ1-1; 9 bases fit TRBD1. CDR1 and CDR2 from the germline V gene are LNHDA and SQIVND (reference sequence). There are 15 residues in the CDR3. J lost 4 bases, V lost 1 base, and 4 bases had no gene match. CDR3 DNA sequence: TGTGCCAGTAGTATAGGGACGGACAGGGGCACTGAAGCTTTCTTT. It codes for CASSIGTDRGTEAFF.

The chain links TRBV19 to TRBJ2-7; D is possibly TRBD1 (6 bases). Trimming stripped 5 bases from V and 2 bases from J, with 13 bases between. The CDR3 spans 14 residues. Germline lookup yields CDR1 LNHDA and CDR2 SQIVND (reference sequence). Here the CDR3 DNA reads TGTGCCAGTAGTTCCCGACAGGCCCCCTACGAGCAGTACTTC. Translated: CASSSRQAPYEQYF.